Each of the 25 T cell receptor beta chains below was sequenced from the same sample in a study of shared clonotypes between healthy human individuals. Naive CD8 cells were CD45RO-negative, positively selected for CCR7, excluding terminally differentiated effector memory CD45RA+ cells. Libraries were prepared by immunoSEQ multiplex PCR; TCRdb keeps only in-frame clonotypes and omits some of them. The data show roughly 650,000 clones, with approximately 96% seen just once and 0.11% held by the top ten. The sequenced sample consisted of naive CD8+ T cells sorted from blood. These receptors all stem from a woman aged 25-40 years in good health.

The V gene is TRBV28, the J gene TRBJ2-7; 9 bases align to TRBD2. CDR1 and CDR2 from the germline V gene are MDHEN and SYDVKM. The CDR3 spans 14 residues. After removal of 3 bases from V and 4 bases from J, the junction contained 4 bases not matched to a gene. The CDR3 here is CASSLWREGYEQYF. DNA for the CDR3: TGTGCCAGCAGTTTGTGGCGGGAGGGTTACGAGCAGTACTTC.

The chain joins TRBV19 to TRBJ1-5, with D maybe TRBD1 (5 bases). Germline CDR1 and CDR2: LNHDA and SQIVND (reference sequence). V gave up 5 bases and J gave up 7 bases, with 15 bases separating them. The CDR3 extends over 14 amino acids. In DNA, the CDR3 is TGTGCCAGTAGTTCCCGGGACGTGGGGCAGCCCCAGCATTTT. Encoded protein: CASSSRDVGQPQHF.

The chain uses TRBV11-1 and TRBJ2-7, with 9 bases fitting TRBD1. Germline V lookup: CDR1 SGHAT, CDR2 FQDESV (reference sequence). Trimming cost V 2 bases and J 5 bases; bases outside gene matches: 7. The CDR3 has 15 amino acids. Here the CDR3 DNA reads TGTGCCAGCAGCTTACCGGGACAGGGATTCGACGAGCAGTACTTC. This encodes CASSLPGQGFDEQYF.

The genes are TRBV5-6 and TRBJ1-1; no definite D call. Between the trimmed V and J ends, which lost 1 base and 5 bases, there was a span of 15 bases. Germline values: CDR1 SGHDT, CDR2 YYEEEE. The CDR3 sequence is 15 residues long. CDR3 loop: CASSLSYDGRTEAFF. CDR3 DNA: TGTGCCAGCAGCTTGAGCTATGACGGGAGAACTGAAGCTTTCTTT.

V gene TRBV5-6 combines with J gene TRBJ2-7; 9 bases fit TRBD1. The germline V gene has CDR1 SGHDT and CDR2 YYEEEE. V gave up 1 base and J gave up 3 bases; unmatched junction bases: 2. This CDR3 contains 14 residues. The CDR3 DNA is TGTGCCAGCAGCTTGCACAGGGGGCTCTACGAGCAGTACTTC. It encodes CASSLHRGLYEQYF.

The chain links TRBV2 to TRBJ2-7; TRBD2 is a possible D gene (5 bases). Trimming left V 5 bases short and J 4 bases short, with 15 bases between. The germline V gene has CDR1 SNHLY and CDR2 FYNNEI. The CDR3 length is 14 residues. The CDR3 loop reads CASSHGNFGYEQYF. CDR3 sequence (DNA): TGTGCCAGCAGTCACGGGAATTTCGGGTACGAGCAGTACTTC.

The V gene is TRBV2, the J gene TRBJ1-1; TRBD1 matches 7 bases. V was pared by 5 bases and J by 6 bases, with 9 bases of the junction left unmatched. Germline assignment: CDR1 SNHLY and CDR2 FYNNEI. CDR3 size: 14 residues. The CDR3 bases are TGTGCCAGCAGTCCAGGGGGGAAGTACGCTGAAGCTTTCTTT. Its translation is CASSPGGKYAEAFF.

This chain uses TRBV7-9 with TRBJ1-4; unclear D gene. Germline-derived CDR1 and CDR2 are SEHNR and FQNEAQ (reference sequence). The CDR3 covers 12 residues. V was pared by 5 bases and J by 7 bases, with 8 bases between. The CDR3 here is CASSPPLEKLFF. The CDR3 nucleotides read TGTGCCAGCAGCCCCCCGCTTGAAAAACTGTTTTTT.

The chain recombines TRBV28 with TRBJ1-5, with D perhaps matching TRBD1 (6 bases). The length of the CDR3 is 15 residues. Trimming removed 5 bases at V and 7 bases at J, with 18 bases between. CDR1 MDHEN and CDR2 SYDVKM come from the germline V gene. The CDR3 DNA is TGTGCCAGCAGTGACATAACAGGGATAGGGCAGCCCCAGCATTTT. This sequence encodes CASSDITGIGQPQHF.

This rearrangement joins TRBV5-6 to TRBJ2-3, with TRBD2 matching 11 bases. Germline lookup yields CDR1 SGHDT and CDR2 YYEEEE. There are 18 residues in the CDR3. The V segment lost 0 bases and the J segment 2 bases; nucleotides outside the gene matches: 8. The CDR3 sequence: CASSLGGGTSGYTDTQYF. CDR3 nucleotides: TGTGCCAGCAGCTTGGGAGGCGGGACTAGCGGATACACAGATACGCAGTATTTT.

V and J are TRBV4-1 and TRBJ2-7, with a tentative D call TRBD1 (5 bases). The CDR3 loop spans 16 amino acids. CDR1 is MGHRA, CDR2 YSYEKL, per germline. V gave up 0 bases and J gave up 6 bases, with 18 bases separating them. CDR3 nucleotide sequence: TGCGCCAGCAGCCAAGATAGGGGCAGGGTGCACTTCGAGCAGTACTTC. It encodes CASSQDRGRVHFEQYF.

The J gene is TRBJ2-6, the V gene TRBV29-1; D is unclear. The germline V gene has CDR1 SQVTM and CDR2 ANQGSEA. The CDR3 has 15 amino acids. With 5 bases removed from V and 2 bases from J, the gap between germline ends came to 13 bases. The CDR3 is CSVREPQAGANVLTF. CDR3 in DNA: TGCAGCGTTAGAGAACCCCAGGCTGGGGCCAACGTCCTGACTTTC. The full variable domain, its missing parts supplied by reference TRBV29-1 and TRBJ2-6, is SAVISQKPSRDICQRGTSLTIQCQVDSQVTMMFWYRQQPGQSLTLIATANQGSEATYESGFVIDKFPISRPNLTFSTLTVSNMSPEDSSIYLCSVREPQAGANVLTFGAGSRLTVL.

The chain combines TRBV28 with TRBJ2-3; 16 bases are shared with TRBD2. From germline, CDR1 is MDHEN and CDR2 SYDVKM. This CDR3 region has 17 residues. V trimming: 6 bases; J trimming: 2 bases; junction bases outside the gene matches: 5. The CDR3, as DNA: TGTGCCAGCAGCGGGGGACTAGCGGGAGGGAACACAGATACGCAGTATTTT. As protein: CASSGGLAGGNTDTQYF.

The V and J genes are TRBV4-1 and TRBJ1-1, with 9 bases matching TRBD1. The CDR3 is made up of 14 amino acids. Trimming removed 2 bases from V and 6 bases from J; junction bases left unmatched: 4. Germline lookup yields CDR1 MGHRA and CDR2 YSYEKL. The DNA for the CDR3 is TGCGCCAGCAGCCAACGGGACAGGGCCGCTGAAGCTTTCTTT. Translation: CASSQRDRAAEAFF.

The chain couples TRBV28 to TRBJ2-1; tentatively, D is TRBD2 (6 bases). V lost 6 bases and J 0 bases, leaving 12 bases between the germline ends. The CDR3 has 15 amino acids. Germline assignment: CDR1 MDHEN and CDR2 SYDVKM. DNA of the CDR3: TGTGCCAGCAGGGCAGACGGGAGCTCCTACAATGAGCAGTTCTTC. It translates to CASRADGSSYNEQFF.

CDR3 loop: CASSAPGPRERETQYF. As DNA, the CDR3 is TGTGCCAGCAGCGCTCCCGGGCCCCGAGAAAGAGAGACCCAGTACTTC. The chain has TRBV5-4 and TRBJ2-5, with D hard to call. The CDR3 runs to 16 residues. Germline V gene sequence: CDR1 SGHNT, CDR2 YYREEE (reference sequence). Trimming took 4 bases from V and 4 from J, leaving 20 bases between them.

Here the CDR3 reads CASSYTGGNSYTF. CDR3 DNA sequence: TGTGCCAGCAGTTACACGGGGGGGAACAGCTACACCTTC. The chain carries TRBV6-5 and TRBJ1-2; possible D gene TRBD1, 5 bases. Between the trimmed V and J ends, which lost 2 bases and 9 bases, there was a span of 13 bases. The germline gives CDR1 MNHEY, CDR2 SVGAGI. This CDR3 contains 13 residues.

The CDR3 sequence is CSVEDLGTSHLYTQYF. CDR3 sequence (DNA): TGCAGCGTTGAAGATCTTGGGACTAGTCATTTGTATACGCAGTATTTT. The genes are TRBV29-1 and TRBJ2-3; 8 bases fit TRBD2. Germline V gene lookup returns CDR1 SQVTM and CDR2 ANQGSEA. J was trimmed by 7 bases and V by 0 bases; bases with no gene match: 12. The length of the CDR3 is 16 residues.

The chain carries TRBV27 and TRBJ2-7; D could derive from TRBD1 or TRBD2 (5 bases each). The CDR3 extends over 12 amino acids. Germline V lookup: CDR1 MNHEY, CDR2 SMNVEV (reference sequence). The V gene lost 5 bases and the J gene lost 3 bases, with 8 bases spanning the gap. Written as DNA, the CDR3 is TGTGCCAGCAGTCCGGGGCTCTACGAGCAGTACTTC. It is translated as CASSPGLYEQYF.

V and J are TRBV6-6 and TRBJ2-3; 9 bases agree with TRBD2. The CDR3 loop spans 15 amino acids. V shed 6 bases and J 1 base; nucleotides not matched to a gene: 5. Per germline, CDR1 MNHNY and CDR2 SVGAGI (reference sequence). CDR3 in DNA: TGTGCCAGCAGCCCCAGGACTAGCGGCACAGATACGCAGTATTTT. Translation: CASSPRTSGTDTQYF.

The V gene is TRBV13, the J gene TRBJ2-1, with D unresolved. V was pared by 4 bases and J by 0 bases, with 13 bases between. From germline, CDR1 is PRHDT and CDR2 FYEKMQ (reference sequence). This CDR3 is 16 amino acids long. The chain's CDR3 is CASSSAMSSSYNEQFF. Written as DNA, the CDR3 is TGTGCCAGCAGCTCCGCCATGTCGAGCTCCTACAATGAGCAGTTCTTC.

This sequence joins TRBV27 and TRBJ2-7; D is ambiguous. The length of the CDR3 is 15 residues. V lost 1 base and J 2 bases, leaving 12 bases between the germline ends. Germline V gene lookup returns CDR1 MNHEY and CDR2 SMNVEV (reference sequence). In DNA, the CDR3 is TGTGCCAGCAGTTTATTCAGGACGTCCCCCTACGAGCAGTACTTC. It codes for CASSLFRTSPYEQYF.

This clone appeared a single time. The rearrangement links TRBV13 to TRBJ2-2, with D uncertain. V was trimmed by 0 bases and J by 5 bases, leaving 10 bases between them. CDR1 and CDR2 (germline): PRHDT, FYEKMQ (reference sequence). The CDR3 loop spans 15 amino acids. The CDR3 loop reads CASSLGLGFTGELFF. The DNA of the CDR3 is TGTGCCAGCAGCTTAGGCCTAGGCTTTACCGGGGAGCTGTTTTTT.

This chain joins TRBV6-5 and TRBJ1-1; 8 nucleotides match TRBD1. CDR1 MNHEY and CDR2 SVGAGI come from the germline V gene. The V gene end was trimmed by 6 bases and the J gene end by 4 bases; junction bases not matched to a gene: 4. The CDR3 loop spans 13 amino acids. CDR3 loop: CASRQGAVTEAFF. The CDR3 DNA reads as TGTGCCAGCAGGCAGGGGGCTGTCACTGAAGCTTTCTTT.

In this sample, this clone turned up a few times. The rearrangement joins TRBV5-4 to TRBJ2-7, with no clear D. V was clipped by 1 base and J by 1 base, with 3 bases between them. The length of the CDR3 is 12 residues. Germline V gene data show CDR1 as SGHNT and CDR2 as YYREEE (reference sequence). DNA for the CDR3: TGTGCCAGCAGCTTGTTTTCCTACGAGCAGTACTTC. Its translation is CASSLFSYEQYF.